A selection of T cell receptor beta chains follows, all from one sample in a study of blood T cell repertoires in COVID-19. Repertoires were generated with immunoSEQ multiplex PCR, while TCRdb's copy carries only in-frame clones and drops some. Here the sample spans about 150,000 clones, about 88% being singletons. Sequencing was carried out using peripheral blood. These receptors were collected from a man aged 55-75 years with COVID-19, enrolled during active disease. CDR3s include the opening cysteine and the closing phenylalanine or tryptophan. Each record gives: J gene, CDR3 length, D gene, clone size, V gene, CDR3 DNA, CDR3 protein. A D gene is named only where the DNA matches it firmly. Only part of the rows carry a size: once, few, many, or a class if the clone is expanded.

J gene: TRBJ1-4; CDR3 length: 12; D gene: -; clone size: -; V gene: TRBV30; CDR3 DNA: TGTGCCTGGAGTGAGGCAGGGGCAAAACTGTTTTTT; CDR3 protein: CAWSEAGAKLFF
J gene: TRBJ2-5; CDR3 length: 12; D gene: -; clone size: -; V gene: TRBV5-5; CDR3 DNA: TGTGCCAGCAGCTGGACAGCCGCGACCCAGTACTTC; CDR3 protein: CASSWTAATQYF
J gene: TRBJ2-7; CDR3 length: 15; D gene: TRBD1; clone size: -; V gene: TRBV5-4; CDR3 DNA: TGTGCCAGCAGCTTACAGGACAGGGCTCCCTACGAGCAGTACTTC; CDR3 protein: CASSLQDRAPYEQYF
J gene: TRBJ1-2; CDR3 length: 13; D gene: TRBD1; clone size: -; V gene: TRBV7-2; CDR3 DNA: TGTGCCGGTTCGACAGGGGGGAGGTACGGCTACACCTTC; CDR3 protein: CAGSTGGRYGYTF
J gene: TRBJ2-3; CDR3 length: 13; D gene: -; clone size: -; V gene: TRBV6-4; CDR3 DNA: TGTGCCAGCAAGCGGACAGGCACAGATACGCAGTATTTT; CDR3 protein: CASKRTGTDTQYF
J gene: TRBJ1-1; CDR3 length: 14; D gene: TRBD1; clone size: once; V gene: TRBV7-2; CDR3 DNA: TGTGCCAGCAGCATCGGGACAGCGAACACTGAAGCTTTCTTT; CDR3 protein: CASSIGTANTEAFF
J gene: TRBJ2-5; CDR3 length: 14; D gene: -; clone size: -; V gene: TRBV2; CDR3 DNA: TGTGCCAGCAGTCCCAGGGAATTCAGGCAGACCCAGTACTTC; CDR3 protein: CASSPREFRQTQYF
J gene: TRBJ1-3; CDR3 length: 16; D gene: -; clone size: -; V gene: TRBV19; CDR3 DNA: TGTGCCAGTAGTATCACAGCTACAAGCTCTGGAAACACCATATATTTT; CDR3 protein: CASSITATSSGNTIYF
J gene: TRBJ1-3; CDR3 length: 14; D gene: -; clone size: -; V gene: TRBV28; CDR3 DNA: TGTGCCAGCAGTTTATCTAGGGGAGGAAACACCATATATTTT; CDR3 protein: CASSLSRGGNTIYF
J gene: TRBJ2-7; CDR3 length: 14; D gene: -; clone size: -; V gene: TRBV27; CDR3 DNA: TGTGCCAGCAGTTCGGTACAGAACTCCTACGAGCAGTACTTC; CDR3 protein: CASSSVQNSYEQYF
J gene: TRBJ2-7; CDR3 length: 13; D gene: TRBD1; clone size: -; V gene: TRBV19; CDR3 DNA: TGTGCCAGTAAGGGACAGGCTTCCTACGAGCAGTACTTC; CDR3 protein: CASKGQASYEQYF
J gene: TRBJ1-1; CDR3 length: 13; D gene: TRBD1; clone size: -; V gene: TRBV10-3; CDR3 DNA: TGTGCCATCAGTCTGACAGGGACGTATGAAGCTTTCTTT; CDR3 protein: CAISLTGTYEAFF
J gene: TRBJ2-7; CDR3 length: 15; D gene: TRBD1; clone size: -; V gene: TRBV7-2; CDR3 DNA: TGTGCCAGCAGCTTAGAGGCGGGACAGGGATACGAGCAGTACTTC; CDR3 protein: CASSLEAGQGYEQYF
J gene: TRBJ1-2; CDR3 length: 13; D gene: -; clone size: -; V gene: TRBV10-3; CDR3 DNA: TGTGCCATCAGTGGACAGGAGGCCTATGGCTACACCTTC; CDR3 protein: CAISGQEAYGYTF
J gene: TRBJ1-2; CDR3 length: 14; D gene: -; clone size: -; V gene: TRBV19; CDR3 DNA: TGTGCCAGTCTCCCTCACGGGGGGGGCGATGGCTACACCTTC; CDR3 protein: CASLPHGGGDGYTF
J gene: TRBJ2-7; CDR3 length: 14; D gene: TRBD2; clone size: -; V gene: TRBV20-1; CDR3 DNA: TGCAGTGCTAGTGTAGCGGGAAGGGACTACGAGCAGTACTTC; CDR3 protein: CSASVAGRDYEQYF
J gene: TRBJ2-1; CDR3 length: 16; D gene: TRBD2; clone size: -; V gene: TRBV9; CDR3 DNA: TGTGCCAGCAGCGTAGTGGGACTAGCGGGCCTCAATGAGCAGTTCTTC; CDR3 protein: CASSVVGLAGLNEQFF
J gene: TRBJ1-5; CDR3 length: 17; D gene: -; clone size: -; V gene: TRBV28; CDR3 DNA: TGTGCCAGCAGTTTGGGGACGGGGGGGATTCGCAATCAGCCCCAGCATTTT; CDR3 protein: CASSLGTGGIRNQPQHF
J gene: TRBJ2-1; CDR3 length: 17; D gene: TRBD1; clone size: -; V gene: TRBV19; CDR3 DNA: TGTGCCAGTAGTATAAGCACCGGGACAGGGGGCTGGGATGAGCAGTTCTTC; CDR3 protein: CASSISTGTGGWDEQFF
J gene: TRBJ2-5; CDR3 length: 15; D gene: -; clone size: -; V gene: TRBV7-3; CDR3 DNA: TGTGCCAGCAGCTTAATGGGGTGGACAGAAGAGACCCAGTACTTC; CDR3 protein: CASSLMGWTEETQYF
J gene: TRBJ2-6; CDR3 length: 15; D gene: -; clone size: once; V gene: TRBV2; CDR3 DNA: TGTGCCAGCACGACACTCCTCTCTGGGGCCAACGTCCTGACTTTC; CDR3 protein: CASTTLLSGANVLTF
J gene: TRBJ2-2; CDR3 length: 16; D gene: TRBD1; clone size: -; V gene: TRBV25-1; CDR3 DNA: TGTGCCAGCAGTGAAATCGGGACAGCCAACACCGGGGAGCTGTTTTTT; CDR3 protein: CASSEIGTANTGELFF
J gene: TRBJ2-7; CDR3 length: 15; D gene: TRBD1; clone size: -; V gene: TRBV6-5; CDR3 DNA: TGTGCCAGCAGTTACTCAGGGGGCGTTCAGGACGAGCAGTACTTC; CDR3 protein: CASSYSGGVQDEQYF
J gene: TRBJ1-5; CDR3 length: 16; D gene: TRBD1; clone size: few; V gene: TRBV4-1; CDR3 DNA: TGCGCCAGCAGCCTAATGCCGGGACAGGGGCACCAGCCCCAGCATTTT; CDR3 protein: CASSLMPGQGHQPQHF
J gene: TRBJ1-4; CDR3 length: 12; D gene: TRBD1; clone size: -; V gene: TRBV7-9; CDR3 DNA: TGTGCCAGCAGCGGTACAGGGGGAAAACTGTTTTTT; CDR3 protein: CASSGTGGKLFF
J gene: TRBJ2-7; CDR3 length: 13; D gene: TRBD1; clone size: -; V gene: TRBV3-1/TRBV3-2; CDR3 DNA: TGTGCCAGCAGACGGGGACAGGGCTACGAGCAGTACTTC; CDR3 protein: CASRRGQGYEQYF
J gene: TRBJ1-1; CDR3 length: 14; D gene: -; clone size: -; V gene: TRBV28; CDR3 DNA: TGTGCCAGCAGTTTAATTACATTCACCACTGAAGCTTTCTTT; CDR3 protein: CASSLITFTTEAFF
J gene: TRBJ1-1; CDR3 length: 14; D gene: -; clone size: -; V gene: TRBV19; CDR3 DNA: TGTGCCAGTAGTACCTTGGGGGGGAGAACTGAAGCTTTCTTT; CDR3 protein: CASSTLGGRTEAFF
J gene: TRBJ2-7; CDR3 length: 14; D gene: -; clone size: -; V gene: TRBV18; CDR3 DNA: TGTGCCAGCCGGCCTCAGGGGATCAACTACGAGCAGTACTTC; CDR3 protein: CASRPQGINYEQYF
J gene: TRBJ2-5; CDR3 length: 16; D gene: -; clone size: few; V gene: TRBV11-2; CDR3 DNA: TGTGCCAGCAGCTTAGCCCCGGGGAGTTACCAAGAGACCCAGTACTTC; CDR3 protein: CASSLAPGSYQETQYF
J gene: TRBJ1-5; CDR3 length: 15; D gene: TRBD1; clone size: -; V gene: TRBV18; CDR3 DNA: TGTGCCAGCTCACCCACGACAGGGATCAATCAGCCCCAGCATTTT; CDR3 protein: CASSPTTGINQPQHF
J gene: TRBJ1-5; CDR3 length: 15; D gene: -; clone size: -; V gene: TRBV19; CDR3 DNA: TGTGCCAGTAGGGACATTCCGTCTAGCAATCAGCCCCAGCATTTT; CDR3 protein: CASRDIPSSNQPQHF
J gene: TRBJ2-6; CDR3 length: 18; D gene: TRBD1; clone size: -; V gene: TRBV27; CDR3 DNA: TGTGCCAGCAGCTCTGCAACGGGACAGGGCTCTGGGGCCAACGTCCTGACTTTC; CDR3 protein: CASSSATGQGSGANVLTF
J gene: TRBJ2-7; CDR3 length: 15; D gene: TRBD2; clone size: -; V gene: TRBV7-9; CDR3 DNA: TGTGCCAGCACCCCCGGGGGGGCCGGATCCTACGAGCAGTACTTC; CDR3 protein: CASTPGGAGSYEQYF
J gene: TRBJ1-1; CDR3 length: 13; D gene: TRBD1; clone size: -; V gene: TRBV12-5; CDR3 DNA: TGTGCTAGTGGTCGTGGGACAGGGCGGACGGCTTTCTTT; CDR3 protein: CASGRGTGRTAFF
J gene: TRBJ1-3; CDR3 length: 15; D gene: -; clone size: -; V gene: TRBV19; CDR3 DNA: TGTGCCAGTAGTTTCAACCAGGGCTCTGGAAACACCATATATTTT; CDR3 protein: CASSFNQGSGNTIYF
J gene: TRBJ2-5; CDR3 length: 14; D gene: TRBD1; clone size: -; V gene: TRBV6-6; CDR3 DNA: TGTGCCAGCAGACAAGGACAGGGAGGAGAGACCCAGTACTTC; CDR3 protein: CASRQGQGGETQYF
J gene: TRBJ2-7; CDR3 length: 15; D gene: -; clone size: -; V gene: TRBV19; CDR3 DNA: TGTGCCAGTAGTGGAAGGACAACGGCCTCCTACGAGCAGTACTTC; CDR3 protein: CASSGRTTASYEQYF
J gene: TRBJ1-5; CDR3 length: 14; D gene: -; clone size: -; V gene: TRBV19; CDR3 DNA: TGTGCCAGTAGCGGACAGCTTAGCAATCAGCCCCAGCATTTT; CDR3 protein: CASSGQLSNQPQHF